This entry lists 15 T cell receptor beta chains sequenced from one sample in a study of blood T cell repertoires in COVID-19. This table comes from immunoSEQ multiplex PCR, and its TCRdb copy is limited to in-frame clones, with some not included. This sample has 150,000 or so clones, with 75% to 85% found just once. The sample taken for sequencing was peripheral blood. All receptors come from a woman aged 70-85 years with COVID-19, enrolled during active disease.

The genes are TRBV7-2 and TRBJ1-2, with D uncertain. CDR3 length: 15 amino acids. Between the trimmed V and J ends, which lost 1 base and 0 bases, there was a span of 9 bases. The germline V gene has CDR1 SGHTA and CDR2 FQGNSA. CDR3 region: CASSLGPSANYGYTF. CDR3 nucleotide sequence: TGTGCCAGCAGCTTAGGTCCGTCAGCTAACTATGGCTACACCTTC.

V is TRBV5-1 and J is TRBJ2-3; 9 bases match TRBD1. The CDR3 is 14 residues long. Germline CDR1 SGHRS, CDR2 YFSETQ. Trimming cost V 4 bases and J 6 bases; bases outside gene matches: 6. This CDR3 reads CASSPGQGMDTQYF. DNA for the CDR3: TGCGCCAGCAGCCCTGGACAGGGGATGGATACGCAGTATTTT.

The chain links TRBV28 to TRBJ2-2; TRBD1 matches 8 bases. CDR1 and CDR2 (germline): MDHEN, SYDVKM. The trim removed 7 bases at V and 1 base at J, leaving 2 bases unmatched. The CDR3 sequence is 14 residues long. The CDR3 sequence: CASIDRGNTGELFF. DNA of the CDR3: TGTGCCAGCATTGACAGGGGGAACACCGGGGAGCTGTTTTTT.

The V and J genes are TRBV4-2 and TRBJ2-5; 13 bases line up with TRBD2. Germline CDR1 is LGHNA and CDR2 is YNFKEQ. V was pared by 4 bases and J by 2 bases, with 4 bases of the junction left unmatched. The CDR3 contains 16 residues. Written as DNA, the CDR3 is TGTGCCAGCAGCCTCGGGACTAGCGGGGCACAAGAGACCCAGTACTTC. Translating it yields CASSLGTSGAQETQYF.

In nucleotides, the CDR3 is TGTGCCAGCAGCCAGGCCCGGGACAGGGGAAAGGACACTGAAGCTTTCTTT. It yields the protein CASSQARDRGKDTEAFF. V is TRBV14 and J is TRBJ1-1; 10 nucleotides line up with TRBD1. Germline values: CDR1 SGHDN, CDR2 FVKESK. This CDR3 has 17 amino acids. V shed 3 bases and J 3 bases; nucleotides not matched to a gene: 10. Full variable domain (outside the CDR3, taken from reference TRBV14 and TRBJ1-1): EAGVTQFPSHSVIEKGQTVTLRCDPISGHDNLYWYRRVMGKEIKFLLHFVKESKQDESGMPNNRFLAERTGGTYSTLKVQPAELEDSGVYFCASSQARDRGKDTEAFFGQGTRLTVV.

The chain is built from TRBV30 and TRBJ1-5, with D unclear. The CDR3 is 14 amino acids. V was pared by 3 bases and J by 4 bases, with 13 bases between. Germline V lookup: CDR1 GTSNPN, CDR2 SVGIG (reference sequence). CDR3 nucleotides: TGTGCCTGGAGCCCCCGGGAGCGGAATCAGCCCCAGCATTTT. Translating it yields CAWSPRERNQPQHF.

The genes are TRBV6-5 and TRBJ1-6, with 7 nucleotides matching TRBD1. CDR1 and CDR2 (germline): MNHEY, SVGAGI. V lost 4 bases and J lost 7; bases outside the gene matches: 4. The CDR3 covers 14 residues. In DNA form, the CDR3 reads TGTGCCAGCAGTTGGGGACAGAAGAATTCACCCCTCCACTTT. Its protein product is CASSWGQKNSPLHF.

This chain joins TRBV9 and TRBJ2-1, with a possible D match to TRBD2 (6 bases). CDR1 and CDR2 (germline): SGDLS, YYNGEE. V was pared by 3 bases and J by 0 bases, with 16 bases between. This CDR3 contains 17 residues. The CDR3 loop is CASSGPRGSSSYNEQFF. The CDR3 bases are TGTGCCAGCAGCGGGCCCCGGGGGTCCAGCTCCTACAATGAGCAGTTCTTC.

The gene calls are TRBV7-8 and TRBJ1-3; D is undetermined. Germline V gene lookup returns CDR1 SGHVS and CDR2 FQNEAQ. This CDR3 is 14 amino acids long. Trimming took 4 bases from V and 4 from J, leaving 11 bases between them. The CDR3 sequence is CASSSGAGGNTIYF. DNA for the CDR3: TGTGCCAGCAGCTCGGGCGCGGGCGGAAACACCATATATTTT.

A single count supports this clone. The chain combines TRBV11-2 with TRBJ1-3; 7 bases align to TRBD1. The CDR3 has 16 amino acids. V lost 2 bases, J lost 8 bases, and 12 bases stayed unmatched. Germline V gene sequence: CDR1 SGHAT, CDR2 FQNNGV. CDR3 region: CASSLYATGMGDTIYF. DNA of the CDR3: TGTGCCAGCAGCTTATATGCGACAGGGATGGGGGACACCATATATTTT.

The rearrangement links TRBV5-4 to TRBJ2-7; 8 positions agree with TRBD2. The CDR3 runs 15 residues. Germline loops: CDR1 SGHNT, CDR2 YYREEE (reference sequence). J was trimmed by 2 bases and V by 2 bases; bases with no gene match: 6. CDR3 in amino acids: CASSLGVAGTYEQYF. The CDR3 nucleotides are TGTGCCAGCAGCTTAGGGGTAGCGGGGACCTACGAGCAGTACTTC.

This clone is a singleton in its sample. The V gene is TRBV14, the J gene TRBJ1-2; D is possibly TRBD1 (5 bases). V was pared by 1 base and J by 0 bases, with 12 bases between. This CDR3 is 16 amino acids long. Germline V gives CDR1 SGHDN, CDR2 FVKESK. Here the CDR3 DNA reads TGTGCCAGCAGCCAAGGGGCAGGGCGAGCTAACTATGGCTACACCTTC. It is translated as CASSQGAGRANYGYTF.

The chain is built from TRBV3-1 (or the pseudogene TRBV3-2) and TRBJ1-1; D gene unclear. The ends were cut back, 1 base at V and 3 bases at J, with 9 bases in the middle. The length of the CDR3 is 14 residues. Germline values: CDR1 LGHDT, CDR2 YNNKEL (reference sequence). For the CDR3, the DNA is TGTGCCAGCAGCCAAGCCCCCGCGTACACTGAAGCTTTCTTT. Translation gives CASSQAPAYTEAFF.

The gene calls are TRBV9 and TRBJ2-3; the D gene is possibly TRBD1 (6 bases). V lost 0 bases and J 2 bases, leaving 13 bases between the germline ends. This CDR3 region has 16 residues. Germline V gene data show CDR1 as SGDLS and CDR2 as YYNGEE. In nucleotides, the CDR3 is TGTGCCAGCAGCGTAGCTGGGACAACCAACACAGATACGCAGTATTTT. Translating it yields CASSVAGTTNTDTQYF.

The V call is TRBV3-1 (or the pseudogene TRBV3-2), the J call TRBJ1-2, with D perhaps matching TRBD1 (6 bases). The CDR3 is 13 amino acids. Looked up from germline, CDR1 is LGHDT and CDR2 is YNNKEL (reference sequence). Between the trimmed V and J ends, which lost 6 bases and 8 bases, there was a span of 16 bases. CDR3 nucleotides: TGTGCCAGCAGGGGGGGGGCCCTAGGAGGCTACACCTTC. This gives the protein CASRGGALGGYTF.